These 10 T cell receptor beta chains were sequenced from one sample in a study of T cells in women clearing cervical HPV infection. Sequencing used immunoSEQ multiplex PCR; TCRdb keeps in-frame clones, though not all of them. The sample shows about 32,000 clones, and approximately 6.3% sits with its ten largest clones. Sequencing input: blood buffy coat. The receptors originated from a woman aged 18-69 years with a cervical HPV16 infection that either progressed to CIN3+ or cleared (not recorded which).

As concerns this clone: The CDR3 end lies 3 residues beyond the end of the read and is filled in from the germline J gene. V and J are TRBV30 and TRBJ2-1, with a tentative D call TRBD2 (5 bases). Germline V lookup: CDR1 GTSNPN, CDR2 SVGIG (reference sequence). This CDR3 is 13 amino acids long. Trimming took off 2 bases at V and 4 bases at J, with 9 bases between the two ends. The CDR3 loop reads CAWSFGEYNEQFF. Partial CDR3 DNA: TGTGCCTGGAGTTTCGGGGAATACAATGAG. Full variable domain (missing parts from reference TRBV30 and TRBJ2-1): SQTIHQWPATLVQPVGSPLSLECTVEGTSNPNLYWYRQAAGRGLQLLFYSVGIGQISSEVPQNLSASRPQDRQFILSSKKLLLSDSGFYLCAWSFGEYNEQFFGPGTRLTVL.

As regards this clone: Read data end 3 residues before the CDR3 end; the end is taken from the germline J gene. The rearrangement uses TRBV11-2 and TRBJ2-5, with D tentatively TRBD2 (6 bases). V gave up 1 base and J gave up 6 bases, with 12 bases separating them. From germline, CDR1 is SGHAT and CDR2 FQNNGV. This CDR3 contains 14 residues. Partial CDR3 DNA: TGTGCCAGCAGCTTAGTCCCGGGGGTAAAGACC. The encoded protein is CASSLVPGVKT. The whole CDR3 protein is CASSLVPGVKTQYF.

A note on this clone: The read ends 3 residues before the CDR3 terminus; that terminus is restored from the germline J gene. This chain joins TRBV5-1 and TRBJ2-7, with a tentative D call TRBD2 (5 bases). The germline V gene has CDR1 SGHRS and CDR2 YFSETQ. V lost 2 bases and J 3 bases, leaving 12 bases between the germline ends. The CDR3 has 14 amino acids. CDR3 bases read: TGCGCCAGCAGCTTCGAGCGGACCTACTACGAG. Amino acids: CASSFERTYYE. The CDR3 as a whole reads CASSFERTYYEQYF.

CDR3 region: CASSSKIDEQFF. CDR3 bases read: TGTGCCAGCAGCTCTAAAATAGATGAG. The chain uses TRBV5-4 and TRBJ2-1, with D uncertain. The CDR3 end falls 3 residues outside the read, so it is completed with the germline J gene. This CDR3 has 12 residues. From germline, CDR1 is SGHNT and CDR2 YYREEE (reference sequence). The V and J ends lost 3 bases and 8 bases respectively, with 9 bases between them.

About this clone itself: The missing CDR3 end, 3 residues past where the read stops, is filled in from the germline J gene. The J gene is TRBJ2-3, the V gene TRBV18, with D tentatively TRBD2 (5 bases). Trimming stripped 3 bases from V and 2 bases from J, with 6 bases between. The germline V gene encodes CDR1 KGHSH and CDR2 LQKENI. The CDR3 length is 13 residues. CDR3 DNA (partial): TGTGCCAGCTCACCCGGGGTCACAGATACG. It yields the protein CASSPGVTDT. The whole CDR3 protein reads CASSPGVTDTQYF.

As concerns this clone: The sequence runs out 3 residues before the end of the CDR3; the remainder is reconstructed from the germline J gene. J is TRBJ2-7 and V is TRBV20-1, with TRBD1 matching over 10 bases. This CDR3 comprises 17 residues. The V gene end was trimmed by 0 bases and the J gene end by 2 bases; junction bases not matched to a gene: 10. CDR1 and CDR2 from the germline V gene are DFQATT and SNEGSKA (reference sequence). CDR3 DNA, as far as it was read: TGCAGTGCTAGAGAAAAAGACAGGGGGCACTATCCCTACGAG. Its protein product is CSAREKDRGHYPYE. In full, the CDR3 is CSAREKDRGHYPYEQYF.

On this clone: The sequence runs out 3 residues before the end of the CDR3; the remainder is reconstructed from the germline J gene. The V and J genes are TRBV20-1 and TRBJ1-1, with D unclear. The CDR3 sequence is 13 residues long. The germline CDR1 and CDR2 sequences are DFQATT and SNEGSKA (reference sequence). Trimming took off 3 bases at V and 6 bases at J, with 14 bases between the two ends. The CDR3 bases that were read are TGCAGTGCTAGCCCCTATAGAGATTCTGAA. Amino acids: CSASPYRDSE. The whole CDR3 is CSASPYRDSEAFF.

To note about this clone: The sequenced fragment ends 3 residues before the CDR3 boundary, so the rest is inferred from the germline J gene. J is TRBJ2-3 and V is TRBV28, with TRBD2 matching 8 bases. The CDR3 sequence is 14 residues long. Germline loops: CDR1 MDHEN, CDR2 SYDVKM. J was trimmed by 0 bases and V by 7 bases; bases with no gene match: 3. The CDR3 spells CASIAGGSTDTQYF. The CDR3 DNA, read in part, is TGTGCCAGCATCGCGGGGGGAAGCACAGATACG.

On this clone: The read is 3 residues too short to cover the CDR3 end, so that end is filled in from the germline J gene. The chain recombines TRBV7-3 with TRBJ2-5; no firm D call. The CDR3 runs to 13 residues. Trimming took off 1 base at V and 5 bases at J, with 8 bases between the two ends. Germline V gene data show CDR1 as SGHTA and CDR2 as FQGTGA. The sequenced part of the CDR3 DNA is TGTGCCAGCAGCTTAAATTCTCGGGAGACC. It specifies CASSLNSRET. The whole CDR3 is CASSLNSRETQYF.

As to this clone: Sequencing ends 3 residues short of the CDR3 end; the germline J gene provides the rest. The V and J genes are TRBV29-1 and TRBJ2-7; perhaps TRBD1 as D (6 bases). The germline gives CDR1 SQVTM, CDR2 ANQGSEA. The CDR3 is 11 amino acids. V lost 4 bases to trimming and J lost 2 bases, with 6 bases between them. CDR3 DNA, as far as it was read: TGCAGCGTTGGACAGGCCTACGAG. Its protein is CSVGQAYE. The full CDR3 protein is CSVGQAYEQYF.